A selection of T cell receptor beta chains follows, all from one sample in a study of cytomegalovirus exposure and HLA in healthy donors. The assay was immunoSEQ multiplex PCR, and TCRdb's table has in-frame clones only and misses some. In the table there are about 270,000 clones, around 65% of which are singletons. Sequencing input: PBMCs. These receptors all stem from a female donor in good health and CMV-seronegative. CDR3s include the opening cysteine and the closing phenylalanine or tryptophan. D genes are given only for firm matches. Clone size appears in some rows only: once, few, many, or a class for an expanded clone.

CDR3: CASMGGDTQYF; DNA: TGTGCCAGCATGGGGGGAGATACGCAGTATTTT; V: TRBV27; length: 11; size: NA; D: NA; J: TRBJ2-3
CDR3: CASSLRGYRSSYNEQFF; DNA: TGTGCCAGCAGCTTACGAGGGTACCGAAGCTCCTACAATGAGCAGTTCTTC; V: TRBV7-3; length: 17; size: NA; D: NA; J: TRBJ2-1
CDR3: CASSYSVTDNSPLHF; DNA: TGTGCCAGCAGTTACTCGGTGACTGATAATTCACCCCTCCACTTT; V: TRBV6-5; length: 15; size: few; D: NA; J: TRBJ1-6
CDR3: CSVEDAGQPQHF; DNA: TGCAGCGTTGAAGATGCGGGGCAGCCCCAGCATTTT; V: TRBV29-1; length: 12; size: NA; D: NA; J: TRBJ1-5
CDR3: CASSYDRGPYEQYF; DNA: TGTGCCAGCAGTTACGACAGGGGGCCCTACGAGCAGTACTTC; V: TRBV6-6; length: 14; size: NA; D: TRBD1; J: TRBJ2-7
CDR3: CASNPAGLYEQYF; DNA: TGTGCCAGCAACCCAGCGGGACTCTACGAGCAGTACTTC; V: TRBV7-9; length: 13; size: few; D: TRBD2; J: TRBJ2-7
CDR3: CASSFSGSHEQFF; DNA: TGTGCCAGCAGCTTTTCAGGGTCCCATGAGCAGTTCTTC; V: TRBV11-1; length: 13; size: once; D: NA; J: TRBJ2-1
CDR3: CASKPDRGYEQYF; DNA: TGTGCCAGCAAACCTGACAGGGGCTACGAGCAGTACTTC; V: TRBV27; length: 13; size: NA; D: TRBD1; J: TRBJ2-7
CDR3: CASSRVGGREETQYF; DNA: TGTGCCAGCTCACGTGTTGGGGGGAGAGAAGAGACCCAGTACTTC; V: TRBV18; length: 15; size: NA; D: NA; J: TRBJ2-5
CDR3: CASSSPLAVNHQETQYF; DNA: TGTGCCAGCAGCTCGCCACTAGCGGTGAACCACCAAGAGACCCAGTACTTC; V: TRBV7-2; length: 17; size: NA; D: TRBD2; J: TRBJ2-5
CDR3: CASSYNAGGSYEQYF; DNA: TGTGCCAGCAGTTACAATGCGGGGGGCAGCTACGAGCAGTACTTC; V: TRBV6-5; length: 15; size: once; D: TRBD2; J: TRBJ2-7
CDR3: CASSIGGLAGGQDTQYF; DNA: TGTGCCAGTAGTATAGGGGGACTAGCGGGAGGGCAAGATACGCAGTATTTT; V: TRBV19; length: 17; size: once; D: TRBD2; J: TRBJ2-3
CDR3: CASSVSGRNEQFF; DNA: TGTGCCAGCAGCGTATCGGGTCGAAATGAGCAGTTCTTC; V: TRBV9; length: 13; size: NA; D: NA; J: TRBJ2-1
CDR3: CASTSGGSGYGYTF; DNA: TGTGCCAGCACTTCCGGAGGGTCAGGCTATGGCTACACCTTC; V: TRBV2; length: 14; size: once; D: NA; J: TRBJ1-2
CDR3: CASRTTVNTEAFF; DNA: TGTGCCAGCAGGACAACAGTGAACACTGAAGCTTTCTTT; V: TRBV5-4; length: 13; size: NA; D: NA; J: TRBJ1-1
CDR3: CASSLVGGGPREQFF; DNA: TGCGCCAGCAGCTTGGTGGGGGGAGGGCCCAGGGAGCAGTTCTTC; V: TRBV5-1; length: 15; size: once; D: TRBD2; J: TRBJ2-1
CDR3: CAISPGQGGYEQYF; DNA: TGTGCCATCAGCCCCGGACAGGGAGGCTACGAGCAGTACTTC; V: TRBV10-3; length: 14; size: NA; D: TRBD1; J: TRBJ2-7
CDR3: CASSQGTSGRTDTQYF; DNA: TGTGCCAGCAGCCAAGGGACTAGCGGGAGAACAGATACGCAGTATTTT; V: TRBV4-2; length: 16; size: NA; D: TRBD2; J: TRBJ2-3
CDR3: CASSDSQGVETQYF; DNA: TGCGCCAGCAGCGACTCTCAGGGGGTAGAGACCCAGTACTTC; V: TRBV5-1; length: 14; size: NA; D: TRBD1; J: TRBJ2-5
CDR3: CASSLQGAGYEQYF; DNA: TGTGCCAGCTCACTTCAGGGCGCTGGGTACGAGCAGTACTTC; V: TRBV18; length: 14; size: NA; D: NA; J: TRBJ2-7
CDR3: CASSLYGLQETQYF; DNA: TGTGCCAGCAGCTTATACGGGTTACAAGAGACCCAGTACTTC; V: TRBV7-9; length: 14; size: NA; D: NA; J: TRBJ2-5
CDR3: CASSLSTAMNTGELFF; DNA: TGTGCCAGCTCACTCTCGACAGCGATGAACACCGGGGAGCTGTTTTTT; V: TRBV18; length: 16; size: NA; D: NA; J: TRBJ2-2
CDR3: CASSATGVEQYF; DNA: TGTGCCAGCAGCGCTACAGGGGTCGAGCAGTACTTC; V: TRBV11-2; length: 12; size: few; D: TRBD1; J: TRBJ2-7
CDR3: CASSLGLAVGYQETQYF; DNA: TGCGCCAGCAGCTTGGGACTAGCGGTCGGGTACCAAGAGACCCAGTACTTC; V: TRBV5-1; length: 17; size: NA; D: TRBD2; J: TRBJ2-5
CDR3: CASSLGQQTQETQYF; DNA: TGTGCCAGCAGCTTAGGCCAACAGACCCAAGAGACCCAGTACTTC; V: TRBV7-6; length: 15; size: NA; D: NA; J: TRBJ2-5
CDR3: CASTDRRYGYTF; DNA: TGTGCCAGCACCGACAGGCGCTATGGCTACACCTTC; V: TRBV6-5; length: 12; size: NA; D: NA; J: TRBJ1-2
CDR3: CASSLGWDRGHNEQFF; DNA: TGTGCCAGCAGTTTGGGGTGGGACAGGGGGCACAATGAGCAGTTCTTC; V: TRBV27; length: 16; size: NA; D: TRBD1; J: TRBJ2-1
CDR3: CASRPTVTYEQYF; DNA: TGCGCCAGCAGACCGACAGTAACCTACGAGCAGTACTTC; V: TRBV5-1; length: 13; size: NA; D: NA; J: TRBJ2-7
CDR3: CAISESGALRDTQYF; DNA: TGTGCCATCAGTGAGTCGGGGGCGCTTCGGGATACGCAGTATTTT; V: TRBV10-3; length: 15; size: NA; D: NA; J: TRBJ2-3
CDR3: CASSRDYANTGELFF; DNA: TGTGCCAGCAGTCGGGACTATGCGAACACCGGGGAGCTGTTTTTT; V: TRBV27; length: 15; size: NA; D: TRBD2; J: TRBJ2-2
CDR3: CASSPRTAPGANVLTF; DNA: TGTGCCAGCAGCCCACGGACAGCCCCTGGGGCCAACGTCCTGACTTTC; V: TRBV9; length: 16; size: NA; D: NA; J: TRBJ2-6
CDR3: CASSDSAGTPMENSPLHF; DNA: TGTGCCAGCAGTGACTCGGCAGGGACACCGATGGAAAATTCACCCCTCCACTTT; V: TRBV6-4; length: 18; size: NA; D: NA; J: TRBJ1-6
CDR3: CAWGPGGNTDTQYF; DNA: TGTGCCTGGGGCCCTGGCGGCAACACAGATACGCAGTATTTT; V: TRBV30; length: 14; size: NA; D: NA; J: TRBJ2-3
CDR3: CASSKGGTGNTIYF; DNA: TGTGCCAGCTCAAAAGGGGGCACTGGAAACACCATATATTTT; V: TRBV5-5; length: 14; size: NA; D: TRBD1; J: TRBJ1-3
CDR3: CASSHPGGGRHTEAFF; DNA: TGCGCCAGCAGCCACCCTGGTGGGGGGAGACACACTGAAGCTTTCTTT; V: TRBV5-1; length: 16; size: NA; D: NA; J: TRBJ1-1
CDR3: CASSLGRGSEQFF; DNA: TGTGCCAGCAGCTTAGGTAGAGGGAGTGAGCAGTTCTTC; V: TRBV7-9; length: 13; size: NA; D: NA; J: TRBJ2-1
CDR3: CASSLDIGSYNEQFF; DNA: TGCGCCAGCAGCTTAGACATAGGCTCCTACAATGAGCAGTTCTTC; V: TRBV5-1; length: 15; size: NA; D: NA; J: TRBJ2-1
CDR3: CASSGPTGGTDTQYF; DNA: TGTGCCAGCAGTGGACCGACAGGGGGAACAGATACGCAGTATTTT; V: TRBV6-5; length: 15; size: few; D: TRBD1; J: TRBJ2-3
CDR3: CATSARPLREQYF; DNA: TGTGCCACCAGCGCCCGCCCTCTACGCGAGCAGTACTTC; V: TRBV15; length: 13; size: NA; D: NA; J: TRBJ2-7
CDR3: CASSESLFSGYNEQFF; DNA: TGCGCCAGCAGTGAGTCGTTGTTTAGCGGCTACAATGAGCAGTTCTTC; V: TRBV10-1; length: 16; size: NA; D: NA; J: TRBJ2-1
CDR3: CASSQVGTGVTDTQYF; DNA: TGTGCCAGCAGCCAAGTCGGGACAGGGGTAACAGATACGCAGTATTTT; V: TRBV4-2; length: 16; size: once; D: TRBD1; J: TRBJ2-3
CDR3: CASSLDRWIDEQFF; DNA: TGTGCCAGCAGCTTGGACAGGTGGATCGATGAGCAGTTCTTC; V: TRBV7-8; length: 14; size: NA; D: TRBD1; J: TRBJ2-1
CDR3: CASSRGRGLGNEQFF; DNA: TGTGCCAGCAGCCGAGGCAGGGGGCTTGGAAATGAGCAGTTCTTC; V: TRBV9; length: 15; size: few; D: TRBD1; J: TRBJ2-1
CDR3: CASSLGGTRVKTQYF; DNA: TGTGCCAGCAGCCTGGGGGGGACTCGGGTCAAGACCCAGTACTTC; V: TRBV21-1; length: 15; size: NA; D: NA; J: TRBJ2-5
CDR3: CASSALLNTEAFF; DNA: TGTGCCAGCAGCGCCCTCCTGAACACTGAAGCTTTCTTT; V: TRBV9; length: 13; size: NA; D: NA; J: TRBJ1-1
CDR3: CASAPQYRAARTDTQYF; DNA: TGCGCCAGCGCTCCGCAATACAGGGCTGCTCGGACAGATACGCAGTATTTT; V: TRBV5-1; length: 17; size: NA; D: NA; J: TRBJ2-3
CDR3: CASSNMGGERETQYF; DNA: TGTGCCAGCAGCAACATGGGGGGGGAGAGGGAGACCCAGTACTTC; V: TRBV7-6; length: 15; size: NA; D: TRBD2; J: TRBJ2-5
CDR3: CSSSLPGYYEQYF; DNA: TGTTCCAGCAGCTTACCGGGTTACTACGAGCAGTACTTC; V: TRBV7-9; length: 13; size: few; D: NA; J: TRBJ2-7
CDR3: CAIEGAPHYEQYF; DNA: TGTGCCATCGAGGGAGCACCCCACTACGAGCAGTACTTC; V: TRBV27; length: 13; size: few; D: NA; J: TRBJ2-7